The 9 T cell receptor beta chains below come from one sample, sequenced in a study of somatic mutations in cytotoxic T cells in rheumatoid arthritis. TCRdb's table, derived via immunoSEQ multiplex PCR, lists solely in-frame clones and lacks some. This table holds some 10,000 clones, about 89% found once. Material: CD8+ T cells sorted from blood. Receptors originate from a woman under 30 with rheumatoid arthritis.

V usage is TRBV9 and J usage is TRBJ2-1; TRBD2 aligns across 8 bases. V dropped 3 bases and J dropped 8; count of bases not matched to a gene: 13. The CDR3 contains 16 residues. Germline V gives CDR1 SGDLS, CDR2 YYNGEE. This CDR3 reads CASSGSASGSLDEQFF. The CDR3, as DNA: TGTGCCAGCAGCGGTAGTGCGAGCGGGAGTCTGGATGAGCAGTTCTTC.

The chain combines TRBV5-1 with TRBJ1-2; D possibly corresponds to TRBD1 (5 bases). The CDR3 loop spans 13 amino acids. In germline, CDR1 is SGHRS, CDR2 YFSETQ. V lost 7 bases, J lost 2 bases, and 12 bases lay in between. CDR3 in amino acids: CASRGGENYGYTF. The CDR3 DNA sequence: TGCGCCAGCCGGGGAGGGGAAAACTATGGCTACACCTTC.

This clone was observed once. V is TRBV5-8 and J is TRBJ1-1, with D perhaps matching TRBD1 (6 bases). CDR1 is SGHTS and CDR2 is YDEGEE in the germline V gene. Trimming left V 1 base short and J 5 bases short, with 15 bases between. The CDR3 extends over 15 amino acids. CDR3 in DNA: TGTGCCAGCAGCTTGACCTTCAGGGGTTGGACTGAAGCTTTCTTT. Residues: CASSLTFRGWTEAFF.

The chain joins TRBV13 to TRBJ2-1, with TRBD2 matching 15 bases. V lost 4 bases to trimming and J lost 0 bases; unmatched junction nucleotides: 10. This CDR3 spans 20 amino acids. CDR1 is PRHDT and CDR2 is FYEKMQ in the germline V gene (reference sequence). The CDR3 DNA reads TGTGCCAGCAGCTCCTTGGGACTAGCGGGGGGCCAGAGCTCCTACAATGAGCAGTTCTTC. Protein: CASSSLGLAGGQSSYNEQFF. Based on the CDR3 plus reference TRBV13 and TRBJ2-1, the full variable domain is AAGVIQSPRHLIKEKRETATLKCYPIPRHDTVYWYQQGPGQDPQFLISFYEKMQSDKGSIPDRFSAQQFSDYHSELNMSSLELGDSALYFCASSSLGLAGGQSSYNEQFFGPGTRLTVL.

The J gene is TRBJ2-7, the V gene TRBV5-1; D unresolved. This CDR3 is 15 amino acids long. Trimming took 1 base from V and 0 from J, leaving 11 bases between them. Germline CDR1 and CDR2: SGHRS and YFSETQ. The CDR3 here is CASSLKAPSSYEQYF. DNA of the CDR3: TGCGCCAGCAGCTTGAAGGCGCCTAGCTCCTACGAGCAGTACTTC.

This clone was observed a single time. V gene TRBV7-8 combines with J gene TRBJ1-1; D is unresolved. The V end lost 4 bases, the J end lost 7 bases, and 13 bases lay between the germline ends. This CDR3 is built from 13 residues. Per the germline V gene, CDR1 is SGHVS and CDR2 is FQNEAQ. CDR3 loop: CASSSSGSGEAFF. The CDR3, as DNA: TGTGCCAGCAGCTCTTCTGGGTCAGGTGAAGCTTTCTTT.

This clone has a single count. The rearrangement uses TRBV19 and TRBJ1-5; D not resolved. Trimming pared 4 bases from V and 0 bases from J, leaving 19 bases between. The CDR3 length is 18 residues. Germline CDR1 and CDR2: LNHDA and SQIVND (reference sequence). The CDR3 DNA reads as TGTGCCAGTAGTACCCACAGTGGCGGGGTTTATAGCAATCAGCCCCAGCATTTT. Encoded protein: CASSTHSGGVYSNQPQHF.

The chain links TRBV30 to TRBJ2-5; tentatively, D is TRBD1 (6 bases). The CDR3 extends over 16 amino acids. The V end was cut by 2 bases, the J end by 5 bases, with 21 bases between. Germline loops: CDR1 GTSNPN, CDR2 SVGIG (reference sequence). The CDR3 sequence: CAWSLGTGTQGETQYF. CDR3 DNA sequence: TGTGCCTGGAGTCTAGGTACAGGGACCCAGGGGGAGACCCAGTACTTC.

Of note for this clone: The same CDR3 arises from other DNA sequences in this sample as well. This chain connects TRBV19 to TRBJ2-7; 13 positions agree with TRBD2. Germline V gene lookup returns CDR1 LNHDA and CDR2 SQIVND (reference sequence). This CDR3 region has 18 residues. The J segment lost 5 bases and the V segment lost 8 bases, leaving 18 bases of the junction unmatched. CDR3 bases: TGTGCCAGTGCCAGACGAGGGAGGAGGGGACTAGCGGGAAACGAGCAGTACTTC. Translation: CASARRGRRGLAGNEQYF.